These 6 T cell receptor beta chains share one sample of origin, sequenced in a study of OX40 agonist ivuxolimab in advanced cancers. Generated by immunoSEQ multiplex PCR, the TCRdb table keeps only in-frame clones and is missing some. Here the sample spans 65,000 to 95,000 clones, roughly 87% being singletons. The material was CD4+ or CD8+ T cells sorted from blood, obtained in a trial of the OX40 agonist ivuxolimab. The receptors stem from an adult with an advanced solid tumor such as melanoma, head and neck, liver or kidney cancer.

V gene TRBV5-5 combines with J gene TRBJ1-1; maybe TRBD1 (5 bases). The CDR3 sequence is 13 residues long. Trimming stripped 4 bases from V and 4 bases from J, with 11 bases between. The germline V gene has CDR1 SGHKS and CDR2 YYEKEE (reference sequence). The CDR3 DNA reads as TGTGCCAGCAGCGCGTTCGGGGGCACTGAAGCTTTCTTT. This translates into CASSAFGGTEAFF.

V gene TRBV15 combines with J gene TRBJ2-5; maybe TRBD2 (5 bases). The CDR3 extends over 16 amino acids. With 4 bases removed from V and 5 bases from J, the gap between germline ends came to 20 bases. Germline values: CDR1 LNHNV, CDR2 YYDKDF (reference sequence). CDR3 residues: CATSIETGSRSETQYF. In DNA, the CDR3 is TGTGCCACCAGCATCGAAACGGGGTCGAGATCTGAGACCCAGTACTTC.

The chain is built from TRBV2 and TRBJ2-7; D may be TRBD1 or TRBD2 (6 bases each). V was trimmed by 4 bases and J by 3 bases, leaving 13 bases between them. Per the germline V gene, CDR1 is SNHLY and CDR2 is FYNNEI. CDR3 length: 14 residues. The CDR3 sequence is CASSGGDTRYEQYV. CDR3 in DNA: TGTGCCAGCAGTGGGGGGGACACACGCTACGAGCAGTACGTC.

The gene calls are TRBV7-6 and TRBJ2-5, with 8 bases identical to TRBD2. The germline V gene has CDR1 SGHVS and CDR2 FNYEAQ. The V segment lost 7 bases and the J segment 0 bases; nucleotides outside the gene matches: 10. This CDR3 comprises 16 residues. CDR3 loop: CASTGTSGAYQETQYF. Written as DNA, the CDR3 is TGTGCCAGCACCGGGACTAGTGGAGCGTACCAAGAGACCCAGTACTTC.

This clone was observed once. The chain couples TRBV6-1 to TRBJ2-1; TRBD2 matches 9 bases. The ends lost 3 bases at V and 10 bases at J; junction bases unmatched: 7. Per the germline V gene, CDR1 is MNHNS and CDR2 is SASEGT. The CDR3 spans 14 residues. The CDR3 here is CASSDGSGGVEQFF. CDR3 DNA sequence: TGTGCCAGCAGTGACGGTAGCGGGGGTGTGGAGCAGTTCTTC.

This rearrangement joins TRBV5-4 to TRBJ2-2; tentatively, D is TRBD1 (5 bases). Germline values: CDR1 SGHNT, CDR2 YYREEE (reference sequence). V was trimmed by 2 bases and J by 1 base, leaving 6 bases between them. This CDR3 contains 14 residues. In nucleotides, the CDR3 is TGTGCCAGCAGCTTTGGACAGAACACCGGGGAGCTGTTTTTT. Its translation: CASSFGQNTGELFF. The full variable domain, its missing parts supplied by reference TRBV5-4 and TRBJ2-2, is ETGVTQSPTHLIKTRGQQVTLRCSSQSGHNTVSWYQQALGQGPQFIFQYYREEENGRGNFPPRFSGLQFPNYSSELNVNALELDDSALYLCASSFGQNTGELFFGEGSRLTVL.